Here is one TCR beta chain with its context. Its target is unknown. This record comes from a study of beta chain features in type 1 diabetes. Study-wide findings and caveats: For Type 1 diabetes patients, all four CD4+ subsets carried TCRB CDR3s that were moderately but significantly shorter. Within patients, naive, central memory and Treg TCRB repertoires seemed more similar than within healthy donors.

What was sequenced were expressed TCRB transcripts, since all of the isolated RNA had been reverse transcribed. Several million reads were obtained on average from naive, central memory and regulatory T cell samples. The method was immunoSEQ multiplex PCR; TCRdb's version includes in-frame clones alone and lacks a portion of them. The data hold about 340,000 clones, with around an eighth observed a single time. Between the trimmed V and J ends, which lost 5 bases and 0 bases, there was a span of 16 bases. This CDR3 comprises 16 residues. The V gene's germline CDR1 is SGHAT and CDR2 FQDESV (reference sequence).

Sequencing was carried out using naive CD4+ T cells from blood. This TCR derives from a woman aged 18 to 35 with type 1 diabetes. The chain employs TRBV11-1 and TRBJ1-1, with D possibly being TRBD1 (5 bases). The CDR3 loop is CASSHPGGDVNTEAFF. The CDR3 DNA sequence: TGTGCCAGCAGCCACCCGGGGGGAGACGTGAACACTGAAGCTTTCTTT.